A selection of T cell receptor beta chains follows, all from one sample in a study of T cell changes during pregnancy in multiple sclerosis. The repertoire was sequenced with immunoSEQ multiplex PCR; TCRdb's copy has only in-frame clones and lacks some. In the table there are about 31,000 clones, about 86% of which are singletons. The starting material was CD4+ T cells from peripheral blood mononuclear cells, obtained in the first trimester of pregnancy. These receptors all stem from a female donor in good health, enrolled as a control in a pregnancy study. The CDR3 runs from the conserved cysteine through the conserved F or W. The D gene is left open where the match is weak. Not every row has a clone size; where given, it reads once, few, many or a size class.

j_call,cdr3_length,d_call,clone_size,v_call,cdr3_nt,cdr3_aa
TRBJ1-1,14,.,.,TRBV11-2,TGTGCCAGCAGCCCGAACCAGGGATTCACTGAAGCTTTCTTT,CASSPNQGFTEAFF
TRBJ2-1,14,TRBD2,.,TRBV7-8,TGTGCCAGCAGCCCACGGGAGGGGCTCTGGGAGCAGTTCTTC,CASSPREGLWEQFF
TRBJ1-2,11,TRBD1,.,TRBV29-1,TGCAGCGTTGCGGGACAGGGAGGCTACACCTTC,CSVAGQGGYTF
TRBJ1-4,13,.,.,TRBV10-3,TGTGCCATCGGCGGGATGGATAATGAAAAACTGTTTTTT,CAIGGMDNEKLFF
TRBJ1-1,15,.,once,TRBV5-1,TGCGCCAGCAGCTTGGAACGGGAGGTGAGAACTGAAGCTTTCTTT,CASSLEREVRTEAFF
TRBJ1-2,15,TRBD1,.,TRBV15,TGTGCCACCAGCAGAGTGGGACAGGGGGTTGGTGGCTACACCTTC,CATSRVGQGVGGYTF
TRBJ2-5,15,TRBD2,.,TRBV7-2,TGTGCCAGCAGCTGGACTAGCGGGGGGGCTGGGACCCAGTACTTC,CASSWTSGGAGTQYF
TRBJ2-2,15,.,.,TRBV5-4,TGTGCCAGCAGCTTGCCGCAGGGGCGGACCGGGGAGCTGTTTTTT,CASSLPQGRTGELFF
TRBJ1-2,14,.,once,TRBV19,TGTGCCAGTAGTATAGGGGACTTTCCCTATGGCTACACCTTC,CASSIGDFPYGYTF
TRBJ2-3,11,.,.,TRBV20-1,TGCAGTCTAGCCGGGGAAGATACGCAGTATTTT,CSLAGEDTQYF
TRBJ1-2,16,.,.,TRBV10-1,TGCGCCAGCAGTTACTGCGGATCGCGAAAGACCTATGGCTACACCTTC,CASSYCGSRKTYGYTF
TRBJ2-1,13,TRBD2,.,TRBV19,TGTGCCAGTGGGATAGCGGGGATCAATGAGCAGTTCTTC,CASGIAGINEQFF
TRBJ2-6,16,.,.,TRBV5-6,TGTGCCAGCAGCTTGTATCAGGCCTCTGGGGCCAACGTCCTGACTTTC,CASSLYQASGANVLTF
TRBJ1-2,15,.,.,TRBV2,TGTGCCAGCAACTCTCGGAGTGCGTTAGACTATGGCTACACCTTC,CASNSRSALDYGYTF
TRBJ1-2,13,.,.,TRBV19,TGTGCCAGTAGTATGCCCTCTCGACAGGGCTACACCTTC,CASSMPSRQGYTF
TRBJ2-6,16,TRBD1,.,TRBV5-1,TGCGCCAGCAGGGGACAGGGGGCAGCTGGGGCCAACGTCCTGACTTTC,CASRGQGAAGANVLTF
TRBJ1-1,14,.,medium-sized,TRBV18,TGTGCCAGCTCACCAGAACAGTCGAACACTGAAGCTTTCTTT,CASSPEQSNTEAFF
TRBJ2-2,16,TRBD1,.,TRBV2,TGTGCCAGCAGTATTCAGGGGGCGAAGAACACCGGGGAGCTGTTTTTT,CASSIQGAKNTGELFF
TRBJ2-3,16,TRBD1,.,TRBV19,TGTGCCAGTAGTACCAGACAGGGGACGGTGCGGGATACGCAGTATTTT,CASSTRQGTVRDTQYF
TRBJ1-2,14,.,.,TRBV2,TGTGCCAGCAGTGTCGCGGCTGATAACTATGGCTACACCTTC,CASSVAADNYGYTF
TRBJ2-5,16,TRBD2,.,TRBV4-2,TGTGCCAGCAGCCAAGGAAGAGCGGGGGGGCTGGAGACCCAGTACTTC,CASSQGRAGGLETQYF
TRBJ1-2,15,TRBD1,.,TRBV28,TGTGCCAGCAGCCTCCCGGGACAGGGGGGATCTAGCTACACCTTC,CASSLPGQGGSSYTF
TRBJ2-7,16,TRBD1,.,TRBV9,TGTGCCAGCAGCGTGGGAGGGACAGGGTCGTTATACGAGCAGTACTTC,CASSVGGTGSLYEQYF
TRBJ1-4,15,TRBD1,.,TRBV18,TGTGCCAGCTCACCACTACAGGGACAGTCAGGAAAACTGTTTTTT,CASSPLQGQSGKLFF
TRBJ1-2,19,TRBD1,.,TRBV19,TGTGCCAGTAGTAACCCTTTTCGGGACAGGGAAGAGGGGGTCTATGGCTACACCTTC,CASSNPFRDREEGVYGYTF
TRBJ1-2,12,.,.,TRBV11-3,TGTGCCAGCACCCTACTCGGGAGCGGCTACACCTTC,CASTLLGSGYTF
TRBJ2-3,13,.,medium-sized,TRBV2,TGTGCCAGCAGTCCTAGCGGCACAGATACGCAGTATTTT,CASSPSGTDTQYF
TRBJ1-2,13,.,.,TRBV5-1,TGCGCCAGCAGCTTCCAGGGGAACTATGGCTACACCTTC,CASSFQGNYGYTF
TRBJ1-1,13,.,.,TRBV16,TGTGCCAGCAGCCAAAACTCAAGGAGTGAAGCTTTCTTT,CASSQNSRSEAFF
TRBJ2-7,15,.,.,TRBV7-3,TGTGCCAGCAGCTTATCGGGTACTGATCCCTACGAGCAGTACTTC,CASSLSGTDPYEQYF
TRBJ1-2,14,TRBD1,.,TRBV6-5,TGTGCCAGCAGTTTACAGGACAGGGGGTATGGCTACACCTTC,CASSLQDRGYGYTF
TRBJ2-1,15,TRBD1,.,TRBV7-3,TGTGCCAGCAGCTCCGGGACAGGGGCCATGAATGAGCAGTTCTTC,CASSSGTGAMNEQFF
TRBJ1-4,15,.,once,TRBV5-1,TGCGCCAGCAGCTTGCAACAGGGCCCCCAGGGAAAACTGTTTTTT,CASSLQQGPQGKLFF
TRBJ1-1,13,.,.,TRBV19,TGTGCCACTGCGGGGGGGGCGGGCACTGAAGCTTTCTTT,CATAGGAGTEAFF
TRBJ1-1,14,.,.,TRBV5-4,TGTGCCAGCCGGGACTTCCTTATGAACACTGAAGCTTTCTTT,CASRDFLMNTEAFF
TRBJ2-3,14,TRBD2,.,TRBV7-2,TGTGCCAGCAGCTTAGGACTAGCTGCAGATACGCAGTATTTT,CASSLGLAADTQYF
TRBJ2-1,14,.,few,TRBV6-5,TGTGCCAGCAGTATCGAGGCTCGATACAATGAGCAGTTCTTC,CASSIEARYNEQFF